The T cell receptor beta chain described here comes from a study of blood T cell repertoires in COVID-19. Study information: Sites across the United States, Italy and Spain contributed samples from acute and convalescent COVID-19. Sample material is recorded as cDNA or gDNA derived from T cells, B-cell-depleted T cells, or PBMCs.

This clone was found a few times. V lost 3 bases to trimming and J lost 2 bases; unmatched junction nucleotides: 7. The length of the CDR3 is 16 residues. Germline V lookup: CDR1 MNHNS, CDR2 SASEGT. Authors' analysis steps: Amplified reference gene primers provided the basis for estimating nucleated cell counts. Libraries were prepared by immunoSEQ multiplex PCR; TCRdb keeps only in-frame clonotypes and omits some of them. V, J and clone size are taken as reported in that table, and D and trimming were inferred from the DNA itself. This repertoire shows 85,000 to 100,000 clones, roughly 86% found once; its top ten account for over 10%.

The clonotype was recovered from a woman aged 55-70 years in a cohort sampled during active or convalescent COVID-19. Sequenced: peripheral blood. The chain joins TRBV6-1 to TRBJ2-1, with 7 positions matching TRBD2. The CDR3 reads CASSDPFSGAYNEQFF. In DNA, the CDR3 is TGTGCCAGCAGTGATCCCTTCAGCGGGGCCTACAATGAGCAGTTCTTC.